The next 24 T cell receptor beta chains were all read from a single sample in a study of control samples from healthy donors and cancer patients. Data came from immunoSEQ multiplex PCR; TCRdb stores just in-frame clones and leaves some out. The table lists over 150,000 clones, over 85% of them singletons. The specimen was blood. The receptors here all came from a man aged 35-49 years in good health.

The chain combines TRBV19 with TRBJ2-1; TRBD2 aligns across 8 bases. V shed 0 bases and J 6 bases; nucleotides not matched to a gene: 10. The CDR3 is 17 residues long. Germline-derived CDR1 and CDR2 are LNHDA and SQIVND (reference sequence). Here the CDR3 reads CASSIDQAGGLGNEQFF. In DNA form, the CDR3 reads TGTGCCAGTAGTATAGATCAGGCGGGGGGACTAGGCAATGAGCAGTTCTTC.

The chain links TRBV10-1 to TRBJ2-7, with unresolved D. The germline V and J ends were trimmed by 3 bases and 7 bases, with 13 bases remaining between them. CDR1 and CDR2 (germline): WNHNN, SYGVQD (reference sequence). The CDR3 is made up of 13 amino acids. CDR3 in DNA: TGCGCCAGCAGTGATGGCGGATTGGGTGAGCAGTACTTC. It yields the protein CASSDGGLGEQYF.

The V call is TRBV4-1, the J call TRBJ1-5, with no clear D. CDR1 is MGHRA, CDR2 YSYEKL, per germline. Trimming took off 1 base at V and 0 bases at J, with 7 bases between the two ends. The CDR3 extends over 15 amino acids. The CDR3 coding sequence is TGCGCCAGCAGCCAAGGAACAGCTAGCAATCAGCCCCAGCATTTT. Protein: CASSQGTASNQPQHF.

The chain combines TRBV2 with TRBJ1-4; D gene ambiguous. The germline V gene encodes CDR1 SNHLY and CDR2 FYNNEI. This CDR3 spans 15 amino acids. Trimming took 1 base from V and 5 from J, leaving 11 bases between them. The CDR3: CASSEGGRNNEKLFF. The CDR3 bases are TGTGCCAGCAGTGAAGGTGGCCGCAACAATGAAAAACTGTTTTTT.

The rearrangement uses TRBV5-1 and TRBJ1-2; 10 bases match TRBD1. V shed 4 bases and J 8 bases; nucleotides not matched to a gene: 8. Germline-derived CDR1 and CDR2 are SGHRS and YFSETQ. The CDR3 totals 14 residues. The CDR3 reads CASSPTGGAEGYTF. In DNA form, the CDR3 reads TGCGCCAGCAGCCCGACAGGGGGCGCGGAGGGCTACACCTTC. Together with reference TRBV5-1 and TRBJ1-2, the CDR3 gives the full variable domain: KAGVTQTPRYLIKTRGQQVTLSCSPISGHRSVSWYQQTPGQGLQFLFEYFSETQRNKGNFPGRFSGRQFSNSRSEMNVSTLELGDSALYLCASSPTGGAEGYTFGSGTRLTVV.

J is TRBJ1-1 and V is TRBV6-5; D ambiguous. V lost 10 bases to trimming and J lost 8 bases, with 14 bases between them. The CDR3 length is 11 residues. Germline V gene lookup returns CDR1 MNHEY and CDR2 SVGAGI. CDR3 in amino acids: CATLGPREAFF. The CDR3, as DNA: TGTGCCACCTTAGGCCCCCGGGAAGCTTTCTTT.

The chain is built from TRBV6-5 and TRBJ2-7, with TRBD2 matching over 8 bases. The V and J ends lost 2 bases and 4 bases, in that order; junction bases with no gene match: 7. Germline lookup yields CDR1 MNHEY and CDR2 SVGAGI. The CDR3 covers 15 residues. CDR3 amino acids: CASSYPTGGRYEQYF. CDR3 nucleotide sequence: TGTGCCAGCAGTTACCCAACGGGGGGGCGGTACGAGCAGTACTTC.

There are a few counts of this clone. CDR3 in amino acids: CASSPGLGRPQHF. In nucleotides, the CDR3 is TGTGCCAGCAGCCCAGGGTTGGGGCGGCCCCAGCATTTT. This chain connects TRBV14 to TRBJ1-5; maybe TRBD1 (5 bases). This CDR3 region has 13 residues. V was shortened by 4 bases and J by 9 bases, with 13 bases between the two germline ends. Germline V gives CDR1 SGHDN, CDR2 FVKESK.

The CDR3 bases are TGTGCCAGCAGTATGACGGTTAACTATGGCTACACCTTC. The encoded protein is CASSMTVNYGYTF. J is TRBJ1-2 and V is TRBV27; D not resolved. The V gene lost 5 bases and the J gene lost 1 base, with 8 bases spanning the gap. There are 13 residues in the CDR3. The germline gives CDR1 MNHEY, CDR2 SMNVEV (reference sequence).

This chain uses TRBV21-1 with TRBJ2-7. TRBV21-1 is deemed a pseudogene. This CDR3 contains 12 residues. In DNA, the CDR3 is TGTGCCAGCAGCAAAACCGGCTGCGAGCAGTACTTC. Protein sequence: CASSKTGCEQYF.

This rearrangement joins TRBV24-1 to TRBJ1-1; no clear D. Germline CDR1 and CDR2: KGHDR and SFDVKD. Trimming removed 3 bases at V and 2 bases at J, with 6 bases between. The CDR3 contains 13 residues. The CDR3 spells CATSDNYNTEAFF. The CDR3 DNA sequence: TGTGCCACCAGTGATAACTACAACACTGAAGCTTTCTTT.

J is TRBJ2-7 and V is TRBV7-2, with D unresolved. This CDR3 region has 13 residues. In germline, CDR1 is SGHTA, CDR2 FQGNSA. Trimming pared 1 base from V and 9 bases from J, leaving 13 bases between. The chain's CDR3 is CASSLVAPPLQYF. CDR3 nucleotide sequence: TGTGCCAGCAGCTTAGTAGCCCCCCCCTTGCAGTACTTC.

The sample holds a few counts of this clone. This rearrangement joins TRBV6-6 to TRBJ1-6; 10 bases agree with TRBD1. Germline CDR1 is MNHNY and CDR2 is SVGAGI (reference sequence). The V gene end was trimmed by 5 bases and the J gene end by 7 bases; junction bases not matched to a gene: 8. CDR3 size: 16 residues. The CDR3 region is CASSAGQGTWNSPLHF. The CDR3 coding sequence is TGTGCCAGCAGTGCGGGACAGGGGACGTGGAATTCACCCCTCCACTTT.

This chain uses TRBV6-2 or TRBV6-3 with TRBJ1-6; D is unclear. This CDR3 region has 14 residues. The germline V gene has CDR1 MNHEY and CDR2 SVGEGT. Deletions cut 5 bases from V and 3 bases from J, with 8 bases between. The CDR3 DNA is TGTGCCAGCAGTCCGACGAGCTATAATTCACCCCTCCACTTT. Its protein product is CASSPTSYNSPLHF.

The chain uses TRBV5-1 and TRBJ2-1; 8 bases map to TRBD1. The ends lost 0 bases at V and 9 bases at J; junction bases unmatched: 2. Germline lookup yields CDR1 SGHRS and CDR2 YFSETQ. CDR3 length: 13 residues. For the CDR3, the DNA is TGCGCCAGCAGCTTGGCGGGGACAGGTGAGCAGTTCTTC. As protein: CASSLAGTGEQFF.

The chain joins TRBV1 to TRBJ1-6; TRBD1, the table's D call, lacks a check against the DNA. TRBV1 is given as a pseudogene. This CDR3 contains 16 residues. The CDR3, as DNA: TGCACCAGCAGCCTCCGGCCGACAGGTTATAATTCACCCCTCCACTTT. The encoded protein is CTSSLRPTGYNSPLHF.

The chain combines TRBV30 with TRBJ2-2; 9 bases match TRBD1. CDR1 and CDR2 from the germline V gene are GTSNPN and SVGIG (reference sequence). Trimming took 2 bases from V and 5 from J; bases not matched to a gene: 9. This CDR3 comprises 16 residues. CDR3 amino acids: CAWSRQGGPGTGELFF. The CDR3 coding sequence is TGTGCCTGGAGTAGACAGGGGGGGCCTGGGACCGGGGAGCTGTTTTTT.

This chain joins TRBV14 and TRBJ1-2; tentatively, D is TRBD1 (6 bases). V was pared by 4 bases and J by 1 base, with 13 bases between. This CDR3 has 15 residues. Germline values: CDR1 SGHDN, CDR2 FVKESK. CDR3 amino acids: CASSPTGTYNYGYTF. DNA of the CDR3: TGTGCCAGCAGCCCGACCGGGACATATAACTATGGCTACACCTTC.

The chain combines TRBV18 with TRBJ2-2; possibly TRBD1 for D (6 bases). The germline V gene encodes CDR1 KGHSH and CDR2 LQKENI. Trimming took off 3 bases at V and 5 bases at J, with 16 bases between the two ends. CDR3 length equals 16 residues. CDR3 residues: CASSPSGQGSTGELFF. In DNA form, the CDR3 reads TGTGCCAGCTCACCCTCTGGGCAGGGGAGTACCGGGGAGCTGTTTTTT.

The chain uses TRBV6-5 and TRBJ1-2, with 9 bases fitting TRBD1. Germline V gene sequence: CDR1 MNHEY, CDR2 SVGAGI. The CDR3 contains 13 residues. Unmatched junction bases numbered 6, after V lost 6 bases and J lost 7 bases. The CDR3 sequence is CASRDLGQGGYTF. DNA of the CDR3: TGTGCCAGCAGGGATCTGGGACAGGGTGGCTACACCTTC.

This chain uses TRBV3-1 (or the pseudogene TRBV3-2) with TRBJ2-2, with 8 nucleotides matching TRBD2. The CDR3 extends over 14 amino acids. Germline V CDR1 and CDR2: LGHDT, YNNKEL (reference sequence). Trimming at V came to 4 bases and at J to 8 bases, leaving 6 bases not matched to a gene. CDR3 bases: TGTGCCAGCAGCCCCGGGACTAGGGGTGGGGAGCTGTTTTTT. Protein sequence: CASSPGTRGGELFF.

The chain employs TRBV19 and TRBJ1-1; 10 bases are a match to TRBD1. The V and J ends lost 8 bases and 5 bases, in that order; junction bases with no gene match: 8. CDR1 is LNHDA, CDR2 SQIVND, per germline (reference sequence). This CDR3 has 14 amino acids. The CDR3 spells CASHPDRGETEAFF. CDR3 bases: TGTGCCAGTCACCCGGACAGGGGGGAGACTGAAGCTTTCTTT.

The CDR3 loop reads CASSQTGGGGPQHF. For the CDR3, the DNA is TGCGCCAGCAGCCAAACAGGGGGGGGTGGGCCCCAGCATTTT. The chain is built from TRBV4-3 and TRBJ1-5, with 8 bases fitting TRBD1. V gave up 2 bases and J gave up 9 bases; unmatched junction bases: 6. The CDR3 runs 14 residues. Germline V CDR1 and CDR2: LGHNA, YSLEER.

J is TRBJ1-5 and V is TRBV2; D remains ambiguous. The germline V and J ends were trimmed by 6 bases and 1 base, with 16 bases remaining between them. The CDR3 covers 16 residues. Germline loops: CDR1 SNHLY, CDR2 FYNNEI. Written as DNA, the CDR3 is TGTGCCAGCAGAGAGAGGGTTGCGAAAAGCAATCAGCCCCAGCATTTT. It specifies CASRERVAKSNQPQHF.